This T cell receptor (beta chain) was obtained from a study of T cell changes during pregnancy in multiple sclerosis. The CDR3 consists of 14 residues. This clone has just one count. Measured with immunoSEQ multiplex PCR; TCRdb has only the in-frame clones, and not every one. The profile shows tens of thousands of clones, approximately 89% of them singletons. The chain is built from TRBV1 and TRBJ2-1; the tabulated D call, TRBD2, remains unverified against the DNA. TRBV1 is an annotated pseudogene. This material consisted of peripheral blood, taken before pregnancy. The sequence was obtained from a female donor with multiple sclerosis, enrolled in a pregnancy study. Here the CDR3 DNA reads TGCACCAGCGGATCTAAGCGGGGGATCAATGAGCAGTTCTTC. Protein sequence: CTSGSKRGINEQFF.